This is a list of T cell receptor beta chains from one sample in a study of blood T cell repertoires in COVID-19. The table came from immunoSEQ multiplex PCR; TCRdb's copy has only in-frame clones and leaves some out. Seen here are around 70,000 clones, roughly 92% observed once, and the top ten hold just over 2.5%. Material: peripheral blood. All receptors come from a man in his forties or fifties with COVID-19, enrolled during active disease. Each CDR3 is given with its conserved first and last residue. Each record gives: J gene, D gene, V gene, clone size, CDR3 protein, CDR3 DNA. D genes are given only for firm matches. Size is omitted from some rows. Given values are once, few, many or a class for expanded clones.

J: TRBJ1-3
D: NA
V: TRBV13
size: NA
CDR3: CASSLGPPQGRGNTIYF
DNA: TGTGCCAGCAGCTTAGGCCCCCCGCAGGGGAGAGGAAACACCATATATTTT

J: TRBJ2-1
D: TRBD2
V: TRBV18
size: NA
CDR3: CASSPLPGGAGVYNEQFF
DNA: TGTGCCAGCTCACCACTTCCTGGGGGAGCGGGAGTGTACAATGAGCAGTTCTTC

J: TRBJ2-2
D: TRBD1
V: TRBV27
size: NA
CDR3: CASSLTTGQGASNGELFF
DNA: TGTGCCAGCAGTTTGACGACGGGACAGGGGGCGTCTAACGGGGAGCTGTTTTTT

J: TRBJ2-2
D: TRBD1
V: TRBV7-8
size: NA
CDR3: CASSWTARGQLTNTGELFF
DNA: TGTGCCAGCAGCTGGACAGCCAGGGGACAGCTCACGAACACCGGGGAGCTGTTTTTT

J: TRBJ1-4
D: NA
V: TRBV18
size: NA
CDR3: CASSADRRTNEKLFF
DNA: TGTGCCAGCTCAGCCGACAGGCGGACTAATGAAAAACTGTTTTTT

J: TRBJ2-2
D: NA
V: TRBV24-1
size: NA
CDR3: CATSKGDTGELFF
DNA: TGTGCCACGTCCAAAGGGGACACCGGGGAGCTGTTTTTT

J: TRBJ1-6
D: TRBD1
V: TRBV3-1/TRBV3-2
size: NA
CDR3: CASAGSTGADNSPLHF
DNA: TGTGCCAGCGCAGGATCGACAGGGGCTGATAATTCACCCCTCCACTTT

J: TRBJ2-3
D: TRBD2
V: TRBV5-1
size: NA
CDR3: CASSIPLGTSGPDTQYF
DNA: TGCGCCAGCAGCATTCCTTTGGGGACTAGCGGTCCAGATACGCAGTATTTT

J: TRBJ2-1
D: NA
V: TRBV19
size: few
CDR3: CASRLGASANEQFF
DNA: TGTGCCAGTAGGTTGGGCGCTAGCGCCAATGAGCAGTTCTTC

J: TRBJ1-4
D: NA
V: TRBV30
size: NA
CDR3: CAWRARNSNEKLFF
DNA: TGTGCCTGGAGGGCCCGGAACAGTAATGAAAAACTGTTTTTT

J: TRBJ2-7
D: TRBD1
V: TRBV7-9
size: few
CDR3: CASSPPTGQNEQYF
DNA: TGTGCCAGCAGCCCACCGACAGGGCAAAACGAGCAGTACTTC

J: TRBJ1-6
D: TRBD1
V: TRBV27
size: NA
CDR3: CASSPPGQEPPLHF
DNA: TGTGCCAGCAGTCCACCGGGACAGGAACCACCCCTCCACTTT

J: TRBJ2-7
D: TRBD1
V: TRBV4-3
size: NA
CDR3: CASSQDPGQGTYEQYF
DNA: TGCGCCAGCAGCCAAGATCCCGGACAGGGGACCTACGAGCAGTACTTC

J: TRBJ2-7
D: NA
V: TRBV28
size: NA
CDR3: CASSPPDYQESEQYF
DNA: TGTGCCAGCAGTCCCCCGGACTACCAAGAAAGCGAGCAGTACTTC

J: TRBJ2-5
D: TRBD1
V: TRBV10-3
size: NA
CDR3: CAISARGQGGETQYF
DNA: TGTGCCATCTCAGCGCGGGGACAGGGGGGGGAGACCCAGTACTTC

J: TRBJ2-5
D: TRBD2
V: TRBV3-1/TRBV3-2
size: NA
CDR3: CASSQATGGETQYF
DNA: TGTGCCAGCAGCCAAGCGACGGGAGGTGAGACCCAGTACTTC

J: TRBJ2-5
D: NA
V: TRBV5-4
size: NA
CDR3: CASSLAETQYF
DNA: TGTGCCAGCAGCTTGGCTGAGACCCAGTACTTC

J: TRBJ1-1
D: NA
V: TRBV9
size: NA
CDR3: CASSVSMTNTEAFF
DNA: TGTGCCAGCAGCGTAAGTATGACAAACACTGAAGCTTTCTTT